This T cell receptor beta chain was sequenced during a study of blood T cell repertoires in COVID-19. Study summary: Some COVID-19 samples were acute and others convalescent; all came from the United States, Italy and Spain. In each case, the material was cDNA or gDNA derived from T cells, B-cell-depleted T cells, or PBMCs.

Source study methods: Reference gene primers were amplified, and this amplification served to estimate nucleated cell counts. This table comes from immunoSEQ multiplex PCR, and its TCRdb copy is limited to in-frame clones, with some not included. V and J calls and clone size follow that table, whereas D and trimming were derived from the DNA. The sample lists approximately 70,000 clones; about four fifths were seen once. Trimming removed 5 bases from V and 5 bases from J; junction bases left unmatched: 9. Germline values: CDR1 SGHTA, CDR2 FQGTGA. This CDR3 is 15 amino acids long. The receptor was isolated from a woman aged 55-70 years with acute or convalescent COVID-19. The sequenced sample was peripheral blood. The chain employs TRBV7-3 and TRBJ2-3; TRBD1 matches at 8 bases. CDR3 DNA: TGTGCCAGCAGCGCCATGTTAACAGGGGGAGATACGCAGTATTTT. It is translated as CASSAMLTGGDTQYF.